The clone carrying this T cell receptor (beta chain) came up many times. This record belongs to a study of control samples from healthy donors and cancer patients. The CDR3 is 12 amino acids. Per germline, CDR1 SEHNR and CDR2 FQNEAQ (reference sequence). V lost 4 bases to trimming and J lost 8 bases, with 11 bases between them. The protocol was immunoSEQ multiplex PCR, while the TCRdb copy is restricted to in-frame clones and leaves out a portion. The table shows approximately 76,000 clones, with 84% occurring only once. This sequence originates from a man aged 55 to 70 with head and neck cancer. J is TRBJ1-2 and V is TRBV7-9; D gene unclear. The sequenced material came from PBMCs. The CDR3 region has the DNA TGTGCCAGCAGCTCCCCCTTTTGGGGCTACACCTTC. Encoded protein: CASSSPFWGYTF.